A selection of T cell receptor beta chains follows, all from one sample in a study of early T cells in non-severe SARS-CoV-2 infection. TCRdb fed the 5' RACE reads into MiXCR, producing one record per CDR3 protein. This table holds tens of thousands of distinct CDR3 sequences, 14% found once. The sequencing input was whole blood. The receptors stem from an adult who was a healthcare worker with PCR-confirmed SARS-CoV-2 infection or an uninfected control (not recorded which). CDR3s include the opening cysteine and the closing phenylalanine or tryptophan. A D gene is named only where the DNA matches it firmly. Some rows have no size entry. The others give once, few or many, or a class for an expanded clone.

len | j_gene | abundance | d_gene | v_gene | CDR3aa | CDR3nt
15 | TRBJ1-5 | . | TRBD1 | TRBV7-2 | CASSFHRGNNQPQHF | TGTGCCAGCAGCTTCCACAGGGGCAACAATCAGCCCCAGCATTTT
11 | TRBJ2-4 | few | . | TRBV29-1 | CSAPDRNIQYF | TGCAGCGCCCCCGACAGAAACATTCAGTACTTC
17 | TRBJ2-1 | few | TRBD2 | TRBV28 | CASSSPGGGQSYNEQFF | TGTGCCAGCAGTTCCCCGGGCGGGGGGCAATCCTACAATGAGCAGTTCTTC
14 | TRBJ2-7 | few | . | TRBV20-1 | CSARDPRTVYEQYF | TGCAGTGCTAGAGATCCCAGGACAGTCTACGAGCAGTACTTC
12 | TRBJ2-7 | many | . | TRBV9 | CASSVDDDEQYF | TGTGCCAGCAGCGTAGATGATGACGAGCAGTACTTC
16 | TRBJ1-2 | many | . | TRBV5-4 | CASSSAGTRATYGYTF | TGTGCCAGCAGCTCCGCCGGGACACGAGCCACCTATGGCTACACCTTC
14 | TRBJ1-3 | . | . | TRBV28 | CASSLRYSGNTIYF | TGTGCCAGCAGTTTGCGTTACTCTGGAAACACCATATATTTT
14 | TRBJ2-5 | few | TRBD1 | TRBV29-1 | CSVSGRGLKETQYF | TGCAGCGTCAGCGGCAGGGGGTTGAAAGAGACCCAGTACTTC
14 | TRBJ1-2 | few | TRBD1 | TRBV5-4 | CASRRQGAVVGYTF | TGTGCCAGCAGAAGACAGGGGGCGGTTGTCGGCTACACCTTC
16 | TRBJ2-3 | . | . | TRBV20-1 | CSARGRFSGRTDTQYF | TGCAGTGCTAGAGGTCGTTTTTCGGGGAGGACAGATACGCAGTATTTT
16 | TRBJ1-3 | few | . | TRBV6-6 | CASSENRNLAGNTIYF | TGTGCCAGCAGTGAAAACAGGAACCTGGCTGGAAACACCATATATTTT
14 | TRBJ1-6 | . | . | TRBV2 | CASSVETADSPLHF | TGTGCCAGCAGTGTTGAGACAGCCGATTCACCCCTCCACTTT
14 | TRBJ2-5 | . | . | TRBV12-3/TRBV12-4 | CASTQNGVVETQYF | TGTGCCAGCACCCAGAACGGGGTTGTAGAGACCCAGTACTTC
13 | TRBJ2-3 | . | . | TRBV9 | CASSPTTTDTQYF | TGTGCCAGCAGCCCCACTACGACAGATACGCAGTATTTT
11 | TRBJ1-1 | few | . | TRBV28 | CASSLFPEAFF | TGTGCCAGCAGTTTATTCCCTGAAGCTTTCTTT
14 | TRBJ2-7 | . | . | TRBV12-3/TRBV12-4 | CASSFGLGPYEQYF | TGTGCCAGCAGTTTCGGCCTAGGGCCCTACGAGCAGTACTTC
13 | TRBJ2-3 | once | . | TRBV29-1 | CSVRTVLTDTQYF | TGCAGCGTGAGGACAGTCCTCACAGATACGCAGTATTTT
14 | TRBJ1-1 | . | TRBD1 | TRBV27 | CASSLYGQGVHAFF | TGTGCCAGCAGTTTATACGGACAGGGGGTGCATGCTTTCTTT
15 | TRBJ2-7 | many | . | TRBV7-6 | CASSLGSDTGGEQYF | TGTGCCAGCAGCTTAGGCTCGGACACCGGCGGGGAGCAGTACTTC
16 | TRBJ2-7 | . | . | TRBV9 | CASSHSSAGQFYEQYF | TGTGCCAGCAGCCATAGTTCCGCGGGCCAATTCTACGAGCAGTACTTC
11 | TRBJ2-5 | . | . | TRBV5-1 | CASSLQQTQYF | TGCGCCAGCAGCTTGCAACAGACCCAGTACTTC
12 | TRBJ1-4 | . | TRBD1 | TRBV12-3/TRBV12-4 | CASGQGGEKLFF | TGTGCCAGCGGACAGGGAGGAGAAAAACTGTTTTTT
13 | TRBJ1-6 | . | . | TRBV12-3/TRBV12-4 | CASSLTLNSPLHF | TGTGCCAGCAGTCTCACTCTGAATTCACCCCTCCACTTT
16 | TRBJ2-3 | few | TRBD1 | TRBV28 | CASSSPGTGVSDTQYF | TGTGCCAGCAGTTCTCCTGGGACAGGCGTGTCAGATACGCAGTATTTT
16 | TRBJ2-1 | many | TRBD2 | TRBV15 | CATSRLTSGGYNEQFF | TGTGCCACCAGCAGACTTACTAGCGGGGGTTACAATGAGCAGTTCTTC
16 | TRBJ2-5 | few | TRBD2 | TRBV9 | CASSVEAGGPRETQYF | TGTGCCAGCAGCGTAGAAGCGGGGGGGCCCCGAGAGACCCAGTACTTC
13 | TRBJ1-2 | few | . | TRBV20-1 | CSALGEPDYGYTF | TGCAGTGCCCTAGGGGAGCCAGACTATGGCTACACCTTC
19 | TRBJ1-4 | many | . | TRBV27 | CASSLKAGRLLRTNEKLFF | TGTGCCAGCAGTTTGAAGGCAGGGCGTCTTTTGAGGACTAATGAAAAACTGTTTTTT
14 | TRBJ2-3 | . | TRBD2 | TRBV7-9 | CASSPGGAGDTQYF | TGTGCCAGCAGCCCCGGGGGGGCCGGGGATACGCAGTATTTT
15 | TRBJ2-7 | . | TRBD1 | TRBV6-6 | CASSFRDRAIYEQYF | TGTGCCAGCAGTTTCCGGGACAGGGCAATCTACGAGCAGTACTTC
14 | TRBJ1-2 | many | TRBD1 | TRBV20-1 | CSARAGKGAYGYTF | TGCAGTGCTAGAGCGGGGAAGGGGGCGTATGGCTACACCTTC
15 | TRBJ1-6 | . | TRBD1 | TRBV11-3 | CASSLTGAYNSPLHF | TGTGCCAGCAGCTTGACAGGGGCTTATAATTCACCCCTCCACTTT
16 | TRBJ2-1 | few | TRBD1 | TRBV10-3 | CAIISERQGIGNEQFF | TGTGCCATCATCTCCGAACGACAGGGAATAGGCAATGAGCAGTTCTTC
19 | TRBJ1-3 | many | TRBD1 | TRBV28 | CASSSTGQGEIISGNTIYF | TGTGCCAGCAGTTCCACGGGACAGGGCGAAATCATCTCTGGAAACACCATATATTTT
14 | TRBJ2-2 | . | . | TRBV6-2/TRBV6-3 | CASSQLQNTGELFF | TGTGCCAGCAGCCAATTACAGAACACCGGGGAGCTGTTTTTT
18 | TRBJ1-2 | few | TRBD1 | TRBV27 | CASSSYGQGDGSNYGYTF | TGTGCCAGCAGCTCCTATGGACAGGGGGACGGGTCTAACTATGGCTACACCTTC
13 | TRBJ1-4 | many | TRBD1 | TRBV29-1 | CSVGTGEGGKLFF | TGCAGCGTTGGGACAGGGGAAGGTGGAAAACTGTTTTTT
12 | TRBJ2-7 | . | . | TRBV30 | CAWSAAEYEQYF | TGTGCCTGGAGTGCCGCGGAATACGAGCAGTACTTC
15 | TRBJ2-7 | few | . | TRBV27 | CASSQDWTLSYEQYF | TGTGCCAGCAGTCAGGACTGGACTCTCTCCTACGAGCAGTACTTC
11 | TRBJ2-3 | few | . | TRBV20-1 | CSTGRGVVQYF | TGCAGCACGGGGCGCGGGGTGGTGCAGTATTTT
15 | TRBJ1-4 | many | . | TRBV4-3 | CASSQDRFSNEKLFF | TGCGCCAGCAGCCAAGATCGGTTCAGCAATGAAAAACTGTTTTTT
13 | TRBJ1-3 | . | . | TRBV7-8 | CASSLYQGNTIYF | TGTGCCAGCAGCCTTTATCAGGGAAACACCATATATTTT
17 | TRBJ2-6 | . | TRBD1 | TRBV29-1 | CSVEVTGGPSGANVLTF | TGCAGCGTTGAAGTTACAGGGGGCCCATCTGGGGCCAACGTCCTGACTTTC
15 | TRBJ2-3 | many | TRBD2 | TRBV28 | CASSSPSGGTDTQYF | TGTGCCAGCAGCAGCCCTAGCGGGGGAACAGATACGCAGTATTTT
13 | TRBJ2-5 | . | . | TRBV11-3 | CASSLDGGETQYF | TGTGCCAGCAGCTTAGATGGGGGCGAGACCCAGTACTTC
12 | TRBJ1-2 | . | . | TRBV5-5 | CASSFHDYGYTF | TGTGCCAGCAGCTTTCACGACTATGGCTACACCTTC